This TCR beta chain stems from a study of tumor and adjacent non-tumor tissue in lung cancer. At the level of the study: Patients were aged roughly 31 to 76, 10 men and roughly five women, stage I to III. Each sample yielded 4 million to 5 million productive TCRbeta reads on average.

Study-wide findings and caveats: Tumor tissue had significantly higher TCR diversity than normal lung. Normal lung showed higher cumulative top 100 clone frequency than tumor.

RNA was extracted from bulk tissue without any cell sorting. The germline V gene has CDR1 SGHRS and CDR2 YFSETQ. This CDR3 region has 15 residues. A modified ARM-PCR protocol with three rounds of nested PCR amplified TCRbeta. MiXCR, run by TCRdb on the multiplex PCR reads, gives a single entry per CDR3 protein. Of under 95,000 distinct CDR3 sequences listed, around 64% are singletons. With respect to this clonotype: The antigen remains unidentified. A junction end diverges from the germline sequence, so it may reflect a read error.

The rearrangement links TRBV5-1 to TRBJ1-3, with 10 bases fitting TRBD1. Material: lung tumor tissue. This receptor was taken from a man aged 60 to 75 with non-small cell lung cancer. CDR3: CTSSSGTGDARVIYF. DNA of the CDR3: TGCACCAGCAGCTCAGGGACAGGGGATGCTCGAGTCATATATTTT. Variable domain in full (rest from reference TRBV5-1 and TRBJ1-3): KAGVTQTPRYLIKTRGQQVTLSCSPISGHRSVSWYQQTPGQGLQFLFEYFSETQRNKGNFPGRFSGRQFSNSRSEMNVSTLELGDSALYLCTSSSGTGDARVIYFGEGSWLTVV.